Following are 16 T cell receptor beta chains from one sample sequenced in a study of blood T cells in healthy people across ages. The authors ran a second PCR of 7 to 11 cycles using a sample-barcoded 5' primer and a J-beta primer mix. Each CDR3 protein gets one entry after TCRdb re-called the 5' RACE reads with MiXCR. The repertoire holds about a million distinct CDR3 sequences, with just over 50% as singletons. The sample comprised blood. Receptors originate from a woman aged 60 to 75 in good health.

CDR3 sequence: CASSQGPGQGETQYF. The DNA for the CDR3 is TGTGCCAGCAGCCAAGGTCCGGGACAGGGAGAGACCCAGTACTTC. The chain combines TRBV4-2 with TRBJ2-5, with 9 bases that match TRBD1. The trim removed 1 base at V and 4 bases at J, leaving 4 bases unmatched. The CDR3 runs to 15 residues. Germline CDR1 and CDR2: LGHNA and YNFKEQ.

V gene TRBV6-2 or TRBV6-3 combines with J gene TRBJ2-3; 12 nucleotides align to TRBD2. The CDR3 covers 16 residues. The V gene's germline CDR1 is MNHEY and CDR2 SVGEGT. Unmatched junction bases numbered 9, after V lost 9 bases and J lost 2 bases. In nucleotides, the CDR3 is TGTGCCAGTTACCCGGCTAGCGGGAGGGCCACAGATACGCAGTATTTT. This translates into CASYPASGRATDTQYF.

This chain joins TRBV27 and TRBJ1-6; TRBD1 might be the D (5 bases). Germline V gene sequence: CDR1 MNHEY, CDR2 SMNVEV (reference sequence). The CDR3 length is 12 residues. Between the trimmed V and J ends, which lost 8 bases and 10 bases, there was a span of 12 bases. The CDR3 reads CASRGWDSPLHF. In DNA, the CDR3 is TGTGCCAGCCGGGGGTGGGACTCACCCCTCCACTTT.

In the case of this clonotype: One end of the junction fails to match germline, which may point to a read error. The J gene is TRBJ2-1, the V gene TRBV4-2, with D perhaps assigned TRBD1 or TRBD2 (7 bases each). Germline V gene data show CDR1 as LGHNA and CDR2 as YNFKEQ. This CDR3 has 16 amino acids. CDR3 amino acids: CVSSPGGAVVYNEQFF. CDR3 in DNA: TGTGTCAGCAGCCCAGGGGGGGCGGTAGTCTACAATGAGCAGTTCTTC.

This clonotype was seen a few times. The chain combines TRBV4-3 with TRBJ2-7; TRBD2 agrees at 8 bases. Germline V lookup: CDR1 LGHNA, CDR2 YSLEER. J lost 4 bases, V lost 5 bases, and 10 bases had no gene match. The CDR3 contains 15 residues. DNA of the CDR3: TGCGCCAGCAGCTTAGAGCGGGAGTTCGGGTACGAGCAGTACTTC. Translating it yields CASSLEREFGYEQYF.

This clonotype was seen more than once but under ten times. The rearrangement links TRBV11-2 to TRBJ2-1; D is ambiguous. This CDR3 has 15 amino acids. CDR1 is SGHAT, CDR2 FQNNGV, per germline. Trimming left V 7 bases short and J 5 bases short, with 18 bases between. The CDR3 DNA reads TGTGCCAGCACCTATCTTGGGCAGCTACACAATGAGCAGTTCTTC. This sequence encodes CASTYLGQLHNEQFF.

The table lists this clonotype with a few counts. V and J are TRBV10-3 and TRBJ1-5; D ambiguous. This CDR3 comprises 14 residues. Germline assignment: CDR1 ENHRY and CDR2 SYGVKD. V was clipped by 4 bases and J by 3 bases, with 10 bases between them. The CDR3, as DNA: TGTGCCATCAGTGCGGAGGGAACCAATCAGCCCCAGCATTTT. Amino acids: CAISAEGTNQPQHF.

This clonotype was picked up a small number of times. This chain links TRBV20-1 with TRBJ2-3; tentative D call: TRBD1 (6 bases). The germline CDR1 and CDR2 sequences are DFQATT and SNEGSKA (reference sequence). This CDR3 comprises 14 residues. Deletions cut 5 bases from V and 5 bases from J, with 17 bases between. CDR3 in DNA: TGCAGTGCTTATGACGACAGGAAAGGAGATACGCAGTATTTT. Protein sequence: CSAYDDRKGDTQYF.

V is TRBV7-2 and J is TRBJ1-4, with 9 bases fitting TRBD1. Germline-derived CDR1 and CDR2 are SGHTA and FQGNSA. The CDR3 covers 17 residues. The trim removed 2 bases at V and 6 bases at J, leaving 10 bases unmatched. The CDR3 DNA reads TGTGCCAGCAGCTTAAGGACAGGGGCAGAACGGGATGAAAAACTGTTTTTT. Translating it yields CASSLRTGAERDEKLFF.

The rearrangement joins TRBV2 to TRBJ2-1; 8 bases map to TRBD2. The CDR3 has 14 residues. Germline CDR1 reads SNHLY; CDR2 reads FYNNEI. Trimming at V came to 6 bases and at J to 4 bases, leaving 5 bases not matched to a gene. The CDR3 loop reads CASRIAGLYNEQFF. Here the CDR3 DNA reads TGTGCCAGCAGAATAGCGGGATTATACAATGAGCAGTTCTTC.

The chain has TRBV28 and TRBJ2-1, with D possibly TRBD2 on 5 matching bases. This CDR3 region has 13 residues. Germline CDR1 reads MDHEN; CDR2 reads SYDVKM. V lost 4 bases, J lost 9 bases, and 13 bases lay in between. The chain's CDR3 is CASSSRRFFEQFF. DNA of the CDR3: TGTGCCAGCAGTTCCAGGAGGTTTTTTGAGCAGTTCTTC. The full variable domain, completed using reference TRBV28 and TRBJ2-1, is DVKVTQSSRYLVKRTGEKVFLECVQDMDHENMFWYRQDPGLGLRLIYFSYDVKMKEKGDIPEGYSVSREKKERFSLILESASTNQTSMYLCASSSRRFFEQFFGPGTRLTVL.

In its sample, this clonotype was seen a few times. This sequence joins TRBV3-1 and TRBJ2-7; D is possibly TRBD1 (6 bases). V lost 5 bases and J 4 bases, leaving 18 bases between the germline ends. The CDR3 covers 15 residues. Looked up from germline, CDR1 is LGHDT and CDR2 is YNNKEL (reference sequence). The CDR3 nucleotides are TGTGCCAGCAGCATTACCGGGACATCGGTGTACGAGCAGTACTTC. Translated: CASSITGTSVYEQYF.

This clonotype has a handful of counts. V gene TRBV5-1 combines with J gene TRBJ2-5; possible D gene TRBD1, 6 bases. There are 15 residues in the CDR3. Trimming took 0 bases from V and 4 from J, leaving 13 bases between them. CDR1 and CDR2 (germline): SGHRS, YFSETQ. The CDR3 here is CASSLVPGHTETQYF. In DNA form, the CDR3 reads TGCGCCAGCAGCTTGGTCCCGGGACACACAGAGACCCAGTACTTC.

The chain joins TRBV24-1 to TRBJ2-5, with D uncertain. Germline values: CDR1 KGHDR, CDR2 SFDVKD. This CDR3 has 13 amino acids. Trimming stripped 5 bases from V and 3 bases from J, with 9 bases between. CDR3 DNA: TGTGCCACCAGTGCCAAGAATAAAGAGACCCAGTACTTC. The encoded protein is CATSAKNKETQYF.

This clonotype has more than one count but fewer than ten. The chain carries TRBV7-9 and TRBJ2-6; D is perhaps TRBD1 (5 bases). Germline V CDR1 and CDR2: SEHNR, FQNEAQ (reference sequence). The germline V and J ends were trimmed by 4 bases and 2 bases, with 12 bases remaining between them. The CDR3 is 16 amino acids. The CDR3 here is CASSSDKPAGANVLTF. In DNA, the CDR3 is TGTGCCAGCAGCTCGGACAAGCCGGCTGGGGCCAACGTCCTGACTTTC.

The chain combines TRBV15 with TRBJ2-7; TRBD2 agrees at 9 bases. The CDR3 totals 14 residues. Germline loops: CDR1 LNHNV, CDR2 YYDKDF (reference sequence). J was trimmed by 6 bases and V by 5 bases; bases with no gene match: 8. CDR3 nucleotide sequence: TGTGCCACCAGCTACGGCGGGAGGGCCTTCGAGCAGTACTTC. Residues: CATSYGGRAFEQYF.